The clone carrying this T cell receptor (beta chain) was recorded at least ten times. The target antigen is unknown. Quantitative 5'-RACE with molecular barcodes generated TCR beta libraries. TCRdb redid the calling of the 5' RACE reads with MiXCR, one entry per CDR3 protein. The sample has under 15,000 distinct CDR3 sequences; over 2.5% are singletons. This sample stems from a study of CD8 T cells in ankylosing spondylitis. The study, taken as a whole, reports: What seemed typical of ankylosing spondylitis blood was a TCR beta motif built from several highly homologous variants. In reactive arthritis synovial fluid and blood, some motif variants had been reported before. Disease-associated clones were CD8+ and fairly uncommon in peripheral blood.

Trimming took 3 bases from V and 4 from J, leaving 22 bases between them. Germline V CDR1 and CDR2: SGDLS, YYNGEE. The length of the CDR3 is 17 residues. This chain connects TRBV9 to TRBJ1-1, with D tentatively TRBD1 (5 bases). The clonotype was recovered from a male donor with ankylosing spondylitis or in good health (not recorded which). Sequencing was done on a sample of blood, either unsorted or a sorted T cell fraction (not recorded which). As DNA, the CDR3 is TGTGCCAGCAGCGATCCGCCGAAGGGACCGGGGGGCACTGAAGCTTTCTTT. Translating it yields CASSDPPKGPGGTEAFF.